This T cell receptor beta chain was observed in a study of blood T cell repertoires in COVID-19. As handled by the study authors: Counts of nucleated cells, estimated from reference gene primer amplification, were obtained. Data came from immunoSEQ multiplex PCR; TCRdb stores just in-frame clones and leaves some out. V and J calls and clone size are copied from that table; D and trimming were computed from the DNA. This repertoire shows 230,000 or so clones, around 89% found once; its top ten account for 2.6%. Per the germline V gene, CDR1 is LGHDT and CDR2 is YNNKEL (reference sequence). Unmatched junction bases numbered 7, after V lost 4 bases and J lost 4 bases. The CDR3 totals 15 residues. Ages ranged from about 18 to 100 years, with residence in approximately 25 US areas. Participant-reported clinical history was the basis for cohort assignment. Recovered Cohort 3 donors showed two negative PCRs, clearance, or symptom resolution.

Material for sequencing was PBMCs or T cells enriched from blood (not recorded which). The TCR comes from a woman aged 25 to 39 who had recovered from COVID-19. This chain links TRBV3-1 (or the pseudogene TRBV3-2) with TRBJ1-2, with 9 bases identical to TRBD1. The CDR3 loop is CASSPYQGQGYGYTF. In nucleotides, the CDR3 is TGTGCCAGCAGCCCTTACCAGGGACAGGGCTATGGCTACACCTTC.